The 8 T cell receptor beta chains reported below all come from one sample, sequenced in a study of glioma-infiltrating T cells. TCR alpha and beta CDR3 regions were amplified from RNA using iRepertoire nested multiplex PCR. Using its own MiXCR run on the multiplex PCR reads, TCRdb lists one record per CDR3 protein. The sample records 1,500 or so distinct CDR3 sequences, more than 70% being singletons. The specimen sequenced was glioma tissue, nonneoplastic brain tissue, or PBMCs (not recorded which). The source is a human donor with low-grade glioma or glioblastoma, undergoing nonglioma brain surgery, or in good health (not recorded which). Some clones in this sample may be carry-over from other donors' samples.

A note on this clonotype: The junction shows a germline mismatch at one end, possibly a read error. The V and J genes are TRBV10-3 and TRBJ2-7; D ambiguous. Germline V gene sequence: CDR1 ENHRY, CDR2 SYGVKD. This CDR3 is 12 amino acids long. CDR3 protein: CVISDSQYEQYF. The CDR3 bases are TGTGTCATCAGTGATTCCCAGTACGAGCAGTACTTC.

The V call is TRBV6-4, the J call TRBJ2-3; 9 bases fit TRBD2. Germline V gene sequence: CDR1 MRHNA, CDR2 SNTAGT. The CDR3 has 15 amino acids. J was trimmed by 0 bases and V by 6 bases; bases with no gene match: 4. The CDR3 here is CASSFLAGSTDTQYF. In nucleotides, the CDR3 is TGTGCCAGCAGCTTCCTAGCGGGAAGCACAGATACGCAGTATTTT.

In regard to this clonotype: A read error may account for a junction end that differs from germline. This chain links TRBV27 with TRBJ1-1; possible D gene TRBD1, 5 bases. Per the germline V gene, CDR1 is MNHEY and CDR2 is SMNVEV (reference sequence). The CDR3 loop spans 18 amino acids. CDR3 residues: CASSLTPGGAGIVAEAYF. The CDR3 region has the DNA TGTGCCAGCAGTTTAACTCCAGGAGGGGCAGGCATCGTGGCTGAAGCTTACTTT.

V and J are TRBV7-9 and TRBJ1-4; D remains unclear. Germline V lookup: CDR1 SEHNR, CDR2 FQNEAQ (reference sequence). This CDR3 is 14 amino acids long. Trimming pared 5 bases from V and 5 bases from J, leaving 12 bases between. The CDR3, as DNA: TGTGCCAGCAGCATTAATAACGAAAATGAAAAACTGTTTTTT. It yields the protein CASSINNENEKLFF. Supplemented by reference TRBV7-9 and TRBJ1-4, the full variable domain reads DTGVSQNPRHKITKRGQNVTFRCDPISEHNRLYWYRQTLGQGPEFLTYFQNEAQLEKSRLLSDRFSAERPKGSFSTLEIQRTEQGDSAMYLCASSINNENEKLFFGSGTQLSVL.

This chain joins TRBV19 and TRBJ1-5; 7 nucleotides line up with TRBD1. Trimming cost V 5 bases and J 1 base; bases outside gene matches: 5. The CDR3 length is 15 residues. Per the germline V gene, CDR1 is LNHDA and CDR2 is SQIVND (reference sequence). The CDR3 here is CASSYRGESNQPQHF. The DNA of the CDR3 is TGTGCCAGTAGTTACAGGGGAGAGAGCAATCAGCCCCAGCATTTT. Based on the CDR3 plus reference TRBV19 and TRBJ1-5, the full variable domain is DGGITQSPKYLFRKEGQNVTLSCEQNLNHDAMYWYRQDPGQGLRLIYYSQIVNDFQKGDIAEGYSVSREKKESFPLTVTSAQKNPTAFYLCASSYRGESNQPQHFGDGTRLSIL.

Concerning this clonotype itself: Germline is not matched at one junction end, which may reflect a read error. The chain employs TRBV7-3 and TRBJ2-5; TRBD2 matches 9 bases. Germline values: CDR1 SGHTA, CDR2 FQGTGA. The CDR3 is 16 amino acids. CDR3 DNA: TGTGCCAGCAGCCCTACCGGCGCGGGGGGGTGGGAGACCCGGTACTTC. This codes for CASSPTGAGGWETRYF.

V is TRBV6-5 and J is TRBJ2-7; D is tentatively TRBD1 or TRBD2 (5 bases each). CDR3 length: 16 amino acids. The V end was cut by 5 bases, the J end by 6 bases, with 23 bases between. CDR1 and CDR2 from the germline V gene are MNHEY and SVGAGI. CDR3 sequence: CASSPKPGPPILEQYF. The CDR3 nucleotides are TGTGCCAGCAGTCCAAAGCCGGGGCCACCTATTCTCGAGCAGTACTTC.

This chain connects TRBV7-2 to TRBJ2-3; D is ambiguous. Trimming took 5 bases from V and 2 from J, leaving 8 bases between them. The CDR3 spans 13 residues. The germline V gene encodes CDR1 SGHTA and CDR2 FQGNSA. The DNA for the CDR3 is TGTGCCAGCAGCATCCTGTTCACAGATACGCAGTATTTT. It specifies CASSILFTDTQYF. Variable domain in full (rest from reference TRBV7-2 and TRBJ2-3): GAGVSQSPSNKVTEKGKDVELRCDPISGHTALYWYRQSLGQGLEFLIYFQGNSAPDKSGLPSDRFSAERTGGSVSTLTIQRTQQEDSAVYLCASSILFTDTQYFGPGTRLTVL.